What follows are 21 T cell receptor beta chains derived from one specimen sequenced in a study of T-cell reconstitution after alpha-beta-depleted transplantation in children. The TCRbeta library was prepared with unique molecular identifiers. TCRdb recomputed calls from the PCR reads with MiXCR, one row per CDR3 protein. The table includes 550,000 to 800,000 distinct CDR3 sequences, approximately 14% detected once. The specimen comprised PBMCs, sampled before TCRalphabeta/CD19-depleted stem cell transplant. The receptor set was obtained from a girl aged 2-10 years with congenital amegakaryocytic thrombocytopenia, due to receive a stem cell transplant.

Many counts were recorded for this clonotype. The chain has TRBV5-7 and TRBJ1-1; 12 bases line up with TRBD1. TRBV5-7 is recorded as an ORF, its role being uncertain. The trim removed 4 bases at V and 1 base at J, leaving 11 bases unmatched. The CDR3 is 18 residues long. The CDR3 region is CASSGPKGQGAWNTEAFF. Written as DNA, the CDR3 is TGTGCCAGCAGCGGACCAAAGGGACAGGGGGCATGGAACACTGAAGCTTTCTTT.

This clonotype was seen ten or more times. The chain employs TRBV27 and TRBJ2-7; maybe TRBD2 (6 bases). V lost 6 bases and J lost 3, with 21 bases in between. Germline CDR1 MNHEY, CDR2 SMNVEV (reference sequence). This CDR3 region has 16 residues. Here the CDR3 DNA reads TGTGCCAGCAGCCAAAATGGGAGGCAGACCATCTACGAGCAGTACTTC. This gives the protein CASSQNGRQTIYEQYF.

CDR3 DNA: TGTGCCAGCAGTTTAGGGATTCGGCGCAGACAGGACGAGCAGTACTTC. Encoded protein: CASSLGIRRRQDEQYF. The gene calls are TRBV12-3 or TRBV12-4 and TRBJ2-7; D may be TRBD1 (6 bases). V was pared by 1 base and J by 5 bases, with 18 bases between. This CDR3 comprises 16 residues.

The DNA of the CDR3 is TGCGCCAGCAGACGGACAGTCGAAGGCAATCAGCCCCAGCATTTT. Amino acid sequence: CASRRTVEGNQPQHF. The V gene is TRBV5-1, the J gene TRBJ1-5; D may be TRBD1 (6 bases). Looked up from germline, CDR1 is SGHRS and CDR2 is YFSETQ. This CDR3 has 15 amino acids. V shed 5 bases and J shed 2 bases, with 14 bases lying between them.

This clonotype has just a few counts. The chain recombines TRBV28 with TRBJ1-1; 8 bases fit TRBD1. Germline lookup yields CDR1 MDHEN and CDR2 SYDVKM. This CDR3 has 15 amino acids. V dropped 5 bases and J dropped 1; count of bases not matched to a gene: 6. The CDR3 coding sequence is TGTGCCAGCAGTCCCCGGACAGGGCAGAACACTGAAGCTTTCTTT. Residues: CASSPRTGQNTEAFF.

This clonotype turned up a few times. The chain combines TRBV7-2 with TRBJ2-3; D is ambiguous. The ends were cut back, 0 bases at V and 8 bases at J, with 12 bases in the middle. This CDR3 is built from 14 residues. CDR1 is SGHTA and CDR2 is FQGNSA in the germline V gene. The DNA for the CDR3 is TGTGCCAGCAGCTTAGCTCACCGTCTATTTACGCAGTATTTT. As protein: CASSLAHRLFTQYF.

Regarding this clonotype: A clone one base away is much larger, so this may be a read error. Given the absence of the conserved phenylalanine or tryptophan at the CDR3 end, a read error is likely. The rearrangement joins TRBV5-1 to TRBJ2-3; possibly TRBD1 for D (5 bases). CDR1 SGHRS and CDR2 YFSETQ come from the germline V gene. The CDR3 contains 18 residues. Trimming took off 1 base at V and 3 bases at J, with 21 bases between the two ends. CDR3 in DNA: TGCGCCAGCAGCTTGAGGGGCGTGTGGGAAAGGTGGACAGATACGCAGTATCTT. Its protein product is CASSLRGVWERWTDTQYL.

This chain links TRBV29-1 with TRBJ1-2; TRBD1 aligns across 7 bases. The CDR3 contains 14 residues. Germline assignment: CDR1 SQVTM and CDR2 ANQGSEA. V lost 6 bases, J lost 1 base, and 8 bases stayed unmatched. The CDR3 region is CSVETTGINYGYTF. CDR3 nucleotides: TGCAGCGTCGAAACGACAGGGATTAACTATGGCTACACCTTC. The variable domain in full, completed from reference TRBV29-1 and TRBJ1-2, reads SAVISQKPSRDICQRGTSLTIQCQVDSQVTMMFWYRQQPGQSLTLIATANQGSEATYESGFVIDKFPISRPNLTFSTLTVSNMSPEDSSIYLCSVETTGINYGYTFGSGTRLTVV.

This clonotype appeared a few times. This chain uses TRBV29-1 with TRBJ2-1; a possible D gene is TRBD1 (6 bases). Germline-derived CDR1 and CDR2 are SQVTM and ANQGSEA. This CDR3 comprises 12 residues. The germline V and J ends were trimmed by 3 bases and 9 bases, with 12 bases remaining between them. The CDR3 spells CSVDDQGSEQFF. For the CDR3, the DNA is TGCAGCGTTGACGACCAGGGGAGTGAGCAGTTCTTC.

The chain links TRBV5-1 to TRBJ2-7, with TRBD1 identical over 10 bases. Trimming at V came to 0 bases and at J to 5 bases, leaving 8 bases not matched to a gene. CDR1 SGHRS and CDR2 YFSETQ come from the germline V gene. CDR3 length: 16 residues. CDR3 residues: CASSLGVGQGVDEQYF. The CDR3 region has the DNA TGCGCCAGCAGCTTGGGAGTTGGACAGGGGGTCGACGAGCAGTACTTC. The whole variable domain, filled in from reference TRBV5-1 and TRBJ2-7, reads KAGVTQTPRYLIKTRGQQVTLSCSPISGHRSVSWYQQTPGQGLQFLFEYFSETQRNKGNFPGRFSGRQFSNSRSEMNVSTLELGDSALYLCASSLGVGQGVDEQYFGPGTRLTVT.

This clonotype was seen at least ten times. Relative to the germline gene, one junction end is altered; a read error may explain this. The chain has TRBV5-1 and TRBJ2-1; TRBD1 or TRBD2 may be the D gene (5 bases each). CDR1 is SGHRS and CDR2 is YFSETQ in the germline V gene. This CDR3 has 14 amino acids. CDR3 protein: CASSLGTGYNEQFF. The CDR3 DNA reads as TGTGCCAGCAGCCTTGGGACGGGCTACAATGAGCAGTTCTTC. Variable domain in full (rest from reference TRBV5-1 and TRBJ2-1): KAGVTQTPRYLIKTRGQQVTLSCSPISGHRSVSWYQQTPGQGLQFLFEYFSETQRNKGNFPGRFSGRQFSNSRSEMNVSTLELGDSALYLCASSLGTGYNEQFFGPGTRLTVL.

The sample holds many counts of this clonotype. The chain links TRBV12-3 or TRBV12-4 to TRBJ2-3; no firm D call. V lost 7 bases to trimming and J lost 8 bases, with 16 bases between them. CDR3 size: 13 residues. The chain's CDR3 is CASTPSGPGTQYF. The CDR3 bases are TGTGCCAGCACTCCCTCCGGACCGGGTACGCAGTATTTT.

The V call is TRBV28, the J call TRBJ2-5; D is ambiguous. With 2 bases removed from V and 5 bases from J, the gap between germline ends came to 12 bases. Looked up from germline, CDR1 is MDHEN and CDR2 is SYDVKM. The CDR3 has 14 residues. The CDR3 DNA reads TGTGCCAGCAGTTTACAGTTAGAATGGGAGACCCAGTACTTC. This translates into CASSLQLEWETQYF.

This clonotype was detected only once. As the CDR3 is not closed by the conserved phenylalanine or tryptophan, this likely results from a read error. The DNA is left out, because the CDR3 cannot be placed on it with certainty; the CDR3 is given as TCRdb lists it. This CDR3 is CSARGGSL. The rearrangement joins TRBV20-1 to TRBJ2-1. Germline V gives CDR1 DFQATT, CDR2 SNEGSKA (reference sequence). Ends included, the CDR3 has 8 residues.

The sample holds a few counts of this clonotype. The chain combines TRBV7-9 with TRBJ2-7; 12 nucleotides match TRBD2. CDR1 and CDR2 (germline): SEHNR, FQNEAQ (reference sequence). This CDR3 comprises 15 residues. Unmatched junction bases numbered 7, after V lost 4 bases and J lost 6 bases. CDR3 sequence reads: CASSYVLAGGFEQYF. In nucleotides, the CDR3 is TGTGCCAGCAGCTATGTGCTAGCGGGAGGGTTCGAGCAGTACTTC.

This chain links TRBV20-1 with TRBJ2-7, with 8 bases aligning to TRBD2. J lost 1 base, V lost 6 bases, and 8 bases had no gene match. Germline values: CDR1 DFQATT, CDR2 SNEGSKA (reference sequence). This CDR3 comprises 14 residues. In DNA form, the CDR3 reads TGCAGTGCCCATACTAGCGGAGGGTCCTACGAGCAGTACTTC. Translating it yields CSAHTSGGSYEQYF.

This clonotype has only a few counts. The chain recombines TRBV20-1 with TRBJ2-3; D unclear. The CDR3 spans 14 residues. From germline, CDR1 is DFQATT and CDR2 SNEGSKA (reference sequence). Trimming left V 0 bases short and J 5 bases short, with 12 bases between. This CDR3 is CSARDPGLEDTQYF. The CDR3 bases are TGCAGTGCTAGAGATCCTGGGCTGGAAGATACGCAGTATTTT.

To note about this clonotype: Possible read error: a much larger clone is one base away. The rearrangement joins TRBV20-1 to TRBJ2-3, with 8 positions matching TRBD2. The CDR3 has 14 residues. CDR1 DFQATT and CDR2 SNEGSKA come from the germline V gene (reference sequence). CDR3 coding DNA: TGCAGTGCTAGCGCGGGAGGATGGCCAGATGCGCAGTATTTT. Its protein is CSASAGGWPDAQYF.

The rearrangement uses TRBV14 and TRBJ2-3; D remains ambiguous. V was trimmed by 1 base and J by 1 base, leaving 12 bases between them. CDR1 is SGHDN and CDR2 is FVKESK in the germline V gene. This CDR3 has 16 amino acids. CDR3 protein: CASSQAPRLRTDTQYF. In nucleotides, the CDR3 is TGTGCCAGCAGCCAAGCTCCGCGGCTTCGCACAGATACGCAGTATTTT.

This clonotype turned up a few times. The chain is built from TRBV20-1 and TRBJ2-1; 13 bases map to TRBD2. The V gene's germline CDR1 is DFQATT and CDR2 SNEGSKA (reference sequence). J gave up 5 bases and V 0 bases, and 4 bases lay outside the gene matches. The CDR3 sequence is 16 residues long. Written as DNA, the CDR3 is TGCAGTGCTAGAGACACTAGCGGGAGGGCCAACAATGAGCAGTTCTTC. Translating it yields CSARDTSGRANNEQFF.

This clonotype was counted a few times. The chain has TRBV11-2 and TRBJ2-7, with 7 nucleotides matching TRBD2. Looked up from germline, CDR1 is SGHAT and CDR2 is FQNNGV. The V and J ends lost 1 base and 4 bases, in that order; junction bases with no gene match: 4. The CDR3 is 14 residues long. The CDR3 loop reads CASSLGGSEYEQYF. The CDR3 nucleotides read TGTGCCAGCAGCTTAGGCGGGAGTGAGTACGAGCAGTACTTC.